The entry below describes one TCR beta chain. Only in-frame clones appear in the TCRdb table, and some are missing; sequencing was by immunoSEQ multiplex PCR. The sample shows about 380,000 clones, over 90% of them seen only once. The sample comes from a study of shared T cell receptors in the human thymus. The CDR3 spans 18 residues. V trimming: 4 bases; J trimming: 4 bases; junction bases outside the gene matches: 14. Germline CDR1 reads LNHNV; CDR2 reads YYDKDF (reference sequence). The TCR sequence derives from a human donor. The sample was thymocytes. The rearrangement joins TRBV15 to TRBJ2-2; TRBD1 matches 8 bases. CDR3 sequence: CATSIRGVGQAVTGELFF. For the CDR3, the DNA is TGTGCCACCAGCATTAGAGGAGTGGGACAGGCGGTCACCGGGGAGCTGTTTTTT. Supplemented by reference TRBV15 and TRBJ2-2, the full variable domain reads DAMVIQNPRYQVTQFGKPVTLSCSQTLNHNVMYWYQQKSSQAPKLLFHYYDKDFNNEADTPDNFQSRRPNTSFCFLDIRSPGLGDTAMYLCATSIRGVGQAVTGELFFGEGSRLTVL.